Following are 12 T cell receptor beta chains from one sample sequenced in a study of blood T cell repertoires in COVID-19 (dated by TCRdb to 2020 to 2021). Library construction relied on the immunoSEQ multiplex PCR assay. In its TCRdb copy, this immuneACCESS table keeps in-frame sequences only and misses some clones. Where compared with another copy, unresolved V genes explain less than half of these, and the others have no known cause. This sample is represented by approximately 150,000 clones; roughly four fifths of them were singletons. Roughly 19% of the sample goes to the ten largest clones. Sequencing used peripheral blood. All receptors derive from a woman over 75 with acute or convalescent COVID-19.

V is TRBV5-6 and J is TRBJ1-1, with a weak D call TRBD1 (6 bases). CDR3 length: 13 residues. The ends were cut back, 3 bases at V and 7 bases at J, with 13 bases in the middle. CDR1 and CDR2 (germline): SGHDT, YYEEEE. The CDR3 sequence: CASSWGSRGEAFF. DNA for the CDR3: TGTGCCAGCAGCTGGGGGAGCAGGGGTGAAGCTTTCTTT.

The chain is built from TRBV27 and TRBJ1-6; D call uncertain. The germline CDR1 and CDR2 sequences are MNHEY and SMNVEV (reference sequence). Deletions cut 6 bases from V and 6 bases from J, with 12 bases between. This CDR3 comprises 14 residues. CDR3 region: CASRPGLSNSPLHF. DNA of the CDR3: TGTGCCAGCAGACCCGGTTTAAGTAATTCACCCCTCCACTTT.

V and J are TRBV5-6 and TRBJ1-1, with no clear D. Germline values: CDR1 SGHDT, CDR2 YYEEEE. The CDR3 runs 11 residues. V was trimmed by 4 bases and J by 2 bases, leaving 3 bases between them. The CDR3 loop is CASSLNTEAFF. The CDR3 region has the DNA TGTGCCAGCAGCCTCAACACTGAAGCTTTCTTT.

V gene TRBV7-2 combines with J gene TRBJ1-2, with D maybe TRBD1 (5 bases). Trimming stripped 3 bases from V and 12 bases from J, with 20 bases between. This CDR3 contains 14 residues. Germline V lookup: CDR1 SGHTA, CDR2 FQGNSA. The CDR3 DNA sequence: TGTGCCAGCAGCTTTAGGAGCGGGGCGGAGTCCCACACCTTC. Translation gives CASSFRSGAESHTF.

The V gene is TRBV6-5, the J gene TRBJ1-2; tentatively, D is TRBD1 (5 bases). The CDR3 has 14 residues. Germline V lookup: CDR1 MNHEY, CDR2 SVGAGI. Trimming took 9 bases from V and 4 from J, leaving 18 bases between them. Here the CDR3 DNA reads TGTGCCAGTTCCTTGACCTTCGGGGGCTATGGCTACACCTTC. This gives the protein CASSLTFGGYGYTF.

The CDR3 DNA reads as TGTGCCAGCACCACCCAGGAGGGGATACAACTTAGCAATCAGCCCCAGCATTTT. Its translation is CASTTQEGIQLSNQPQHF. This chain connects TRBV21-1 to TRBJ1-5. TRBV21-1 is labeled a pseudogene. This CDR3 is 18 amino acids long.

The J gene is TRBJ1-2, the V gene TRBV2; D not resolved. Germline V lookup: CDR1 SNHLY, CDR2 FYNNEI. The CDR3 is 11 residues long. The ends were cut back, 5 bases at V and 6 bases at J, with 7 bases in the middle. The CDR3 spells CASSYQDGYTF. The CDR3 nucleotides read TGTGCCAGCAGTTACCAGGATGGCTACACCTTC.

This clone showed up just once. V and J are TRBV18 and TRBJ1-2, with TRBD1 identical over 7 bases. CDR1 is KGHSH, CDR2 LQKENI, per germline. The CDR3 loop spans 14 amino acids. The trim removed 4 bases at V and 3 bases at J, leaving 5 bases unmatched. The CDR3 sequence: CASSLRTGDYGYTF. CDR3 sequence (DNA): TGTGCCAGCTCACTTCGCACAGGGGACTATGGCTACACCTTC.

This chain's CDR3 is CASSRDTRYRNSPLHF. CDR3 DNA: TGTGCCAGCAGCCGGGACACCCGCTATAGGAATTCACCCCTCCACTTT. The chain is built from TRBV28 and TRBJ1-6; possibly TRBD1 for D (6 bases). The CDR3 sequence is 16 residues long. V was clipped by 6 bases and J by 7 bases, with 19 bases between them. Germline V gene lookup returns CDR1 MDHEN and CDR2 SYDVKM. Based on the CDR3 plus reference TRBV28 and TRBJ1-6, the full variable domain is DVKVTQSSRYLVKRTGEKVFLECVQDMDHENMFWYRQDPGLGLRLIYFSYDVKMKEKGDIPEGYSVSREKKERFSLILESASTNQTSMYLCASSRDTRYRNSPLHFGNGTRLTVT.

This chain connects TRBV6-2 or TRBV6-3 to TRBJ2-1; 9 nucleotides line up with TRBD2. Germline V lookup: CDR1 MNHEY, CDR2 SVGEGT. V gave up 0 bases and J gave up 4 bases; unmatched junction bases: 1. The CDR3 runs 15 residues. The CDR3 bases are TGTGCCAGCAGTTACTCTACTAGCGGGTACAATGAGCAGTTCTTC. Translation gives CASSYSTSGYNEQFF.

The table lists this clone with a few counts. V gene TRBV6-2 or TRBV6-3 combines with J gene TRBJ1-5; 9 bases match TRBD1. The V segment lost 4 bases and the J segment 1 base; nucleotides outside the gene matches: 5. The CDR3 runs 16 residues. Germline values: CDR1 MNHEY, CDR2 SVGEGT. The CDR3 reads CASSSTTGGSNQPQHF. In DNA, the CDR3 is TGTGCCAGCAGTTCCACGACAGGGGGAAGCAATCAGCCCCAGCATTTT.

J is TRBJ2-7 and V is TRBV4-2; D uncertain. Germline CDR1 reads LGHNA; CDR2 reads YNFKEQ. This CDR3 is built from 13 residues. V was shortened by 5 bases and J by 0 bases, with 8 bases between the two germline ends. The CDR3 DNA reads as TGTGCCAGCAGCGAGGCGGTCTCCTACGAGCAGTACTTC. Translated, it gives CASSEAVSYEQYF.